Below are 29 T cell receptor beta chains sequenced from a single sample in a study of cytomegalovirus exposure and HLA in healthy donors. In the PCR, 60 Vbeta and 13 Jbeta primers were used. Sequenced by immunoSEQ multiplex PCR; TCRdb stores in-frame clones only, minus some. The sample comprises around 99,000 clones, around 77% of which are singletons, and more than 3% rests with the top ten. Source material: PBMCs. These receptors were collected from a man aged 40-50 years in good health and CMV-seronegative.

This clone was recorded a few times. The chain links TRBV7-8 to TRBJ1-4; 8 bases align to TRBD1. CDR3 size: 19 residues. Trimming took 1 base from V and 2 from J; bases not matched to a gene: 12. Per germline, CDR1 SGHVS and CDR2 FQNEAQ. The CDR3 loop is CASSLVLTGVFGTNEKLFF. The CDR3 coding sequence is TGTGCCAGCAGCTTAGTACTGACAGGGGTTTTCGGCACTAATGAAAAACTGTTTTTT.

The V call is TRBV9, the J call TRBJ2-3; 8 bases fit TRBD1. The V gene's germline CDR1 is SGDLS and CDR2 YYNGEE. This CDR3 spans 16 amino acids. V lost 0 bases, J lost 5 bases, and 8 bases stayed unmatched. The CDR3 DNA is TGTGCCAGCAGCGTAGGTGGCAGGGGGCGAGGAGATACGCAGTATTTT. Translating gives CASSVGGRGRGDTQYF. Complete variable domain (other parts from reference TRBV9 and TRBJ2-3): DSGVTQTPKHLITATGQRVTLRCSPRSGDLSVYWYQQSLDQGLQFLIQYYNGEERAKGNILERFSAQQFPDLHSELNLSSLELGDSALYFCASSVGGRGRGDTQYFGPGTRLTVL.

The gene calls are TRBV5-4 and TRBJ2-7; 15 nucleotides agree with TRBD2. The CDR3 totals 18 residues. Trimming cost V 3 bases and J 1 base; bases outside gene matches: 8. Germline V gene sequence: CDR1 SGHNT, CDR2 YYREEE (reference sequence). CDR3 coding DNA: TGTGCCAGCAGCTCTGCCGGGACTAGCGGGAGGCTTTCCTACGAGCAGTACTTC. Translation gives CASSSAGTSGRLSYEQYF.

This chain uses TRBV11-2 with TRBJ2-7; TRBD1 agrees at 9 bases. The junction had 1 base not matched to a gene; V was cut back by 3 bases and J by 1 base. Germline V gene data show CDR1 as SGHAT and CDR2 as FQNNGV. The CDR3 has 14 amino acids. In DNA form, the CDR3 reads TGTGCCAGCAGCTTGGGGACAGGGTCCTACGAGCAGTACTTC. Translating gives CASSLGTGSYEQYF.

CDR3 in amino acids: CASSPQGANTEAFF. CDR3 sequence (DNA): TGCGCCAGCAGCCCTCAGGGGGCTAACACTGAAGCTTTCTTT. The V call is TRBV5-1, the J call TRBJ1-1, with 8 bases fitting TRBD1. The V and J ends lost 4 bases and 2 bases, in that order; junction bases with no gene match: 4. CDR3 size: 14 residues. Germline V gives CDR1 SGHRS, CDR2 YFSETQ.

The rearrangement links TRBV5-1 to TRBJ2-7; a possible D gene is TRBD2 (6 bases). The ends were cut back, 0 bases at V and 4 bases at J, with 11 bases in the middle. There are 14 residues in the CDR3. Germline V gene lookup returns CDR1 SGHRS and CDR2 YFSETQ. CDR3 residues: CASSLDGGIYEQYF. The CDR3 bases are TGCGCCAGCAGCTTGGACGGGGGAATTTACGAGCAGTACTTC.

The chain has TRBV7-2 and TRBJ1-6, with TRBD1 matching over 9 bases. V gave up 2 bases and J gave up 5 bases; unmatched junction bases: 1. In germline, CDR1 is SGHTA, CDR2 FQGNSA. CDR3 length: 15 residues. The CDR3: CASSLNRGHNSPLHF. For the CDR3, the DNA is TGTGCCAGCAGCTTAAACAGGGGGCATAATTCACCCCTCCACTTT.

The V call is TRBV2, the J call TRBJ2-7; TRBD2 is a possible D gene (5 bases). The germline CDR1 and CDR2 sequences are SNHLY and FYNNEI. The CDR3 is made up of 12 amino acids. Trimming removed 1 base at V and 7 bases at J, with 8 bases between. CDR3 nucleotides: TGTGCCAGCAGTGAAGACCGAGGGGAGCAGTACTTC. It yields the protein CASSEDRGEQYF.

The table lists this clone with a few counts. This chain connects TRBV29-1 to TRBJ1-1, with a weak D call TRBD1 (5 bases). The length of the CDR3 is 15 residues. With 1 base removed from V and 3 bases from J, the gap between germline ends came to 15 bases. Per the germline V gene, CDR1 is SQVTM and CDR2 is ANQGSEA. CDR3 loop: CSVEVTGRGDTEAFF. CDR3 in DNA: TGCAGCGTTGAAGTTACGGGGCGGGGAGACACTGAAGCTTTCTTT.

The chain carries TRBV10-3 and TRBJ1-2; D perhaps matches TRBD1 (5 bases). Between the trimmed V and J ends, which lost 6 bases and 2 bases, there was a span of 10 bases. The length of the CDR3 is 13 residues. Germline values: CDR1 ENHRY, CDR2 SYGVKD. Here the CDR3 DNA reads TGTGCCATCAGGGGCGGGGGGAACTATGGCTACACCTTC. It is translated as CAIRGGGNYGYTF.

In this sample, this clone turned up once. The chain links TRBV28 to TRBJ2-7, with D possibly TRBD1 on 5 matching bases. The V end lost 6 bases, the J end lost 5 bases, and 8 bases lay between the germline ends. This CDR3 has 11 residues. CDR1 MDHEN and CDR2 SYDVKM come from the germline V gene. The CDR3 loop reads CASRTGNEQYF. CDR3 bases: TGTGCCAGCAGAACAGGTAACGAGCAGTACTTC.

This chain connects TRBV7-2 to TRBJ1-6; D is possibly TRBD1 (5 bases). Germline CDR1 SGHTA, CDR2 FQGNSA. The V end was cut by 2 bases, the J end by 2 bases, with 10 bases between. This CDR3 is 16 amino acids long. CDR3 nucleotides: TGTGCCAGCAGCTTATCGGGACTGACCTATAATTCACCCCTCCACTTT. This sequence encodes CASSLSGLTYNSPLHF.

This clone appeared a single time. V usage is TRBV7-6 and J usage is TRBJ2-3, with 7 bases fitting TRBD2. Germline CDR1 SGHVS, CDR2 FNYEAQ. Trimming at V came to 4 bases and at J to 11 bases, leaving 9 bases not matched to a gene. This CDR3 region has 13 residues. Here the CDR3 DNA reads TGTGCCAGCAGCTGGGCCTTGGAGCGGGAGCAGTATTTT. Amino acid sequence: CASSWALEREQYF.

The CDR3 region has the DNA TGTGCCAGCATCCGGGAACACAGGGCCGGGTACTATGGCTACACCTTC. This codes for CASIREHRAGYYGYTF. V and J are TRBV2 and TRBJ1-2; possible D gene TRBD1, 6 bases. V was cut by 7 bases and J by 3 bases, with 21 bases left in between. The CDR3 loop spans 16 amino acids. Per germline, CDR1 SNHLY and CDR2 FYNNEI.

The chain combines TRBV11-2 with TRBJ2-1; D not resolved. V lost 0 bases to trimming and J lost 12 bases, with 9 bases between them. The germline V gene has CDR1 SGHAT and CDR2 FQNNGV. This CDR3 has 12 amino acids. The CDR3 protein is CASSLDGMVQFF. In DNA form, the CDR3 reads TGTGCCAGCAGCTTAGACGGTATGGTGCAGTTCTTC.

The table lists this clone with a few counts. This sequence joins TRBV5-1 and TRBJ1-1, with a weak D call TRBD1 (6 bases). This CDR3 has 14 residues. Germline CDR1 reads SGHRS; CDR2 reads YFSETQ. V shed 4 bases and J shed 1 base, with 11 bases lying between them. This chain's CDR3 is CASSVTGGNTEAFF. The CDR3 DNA is TGCGCCAGCAGCGTGACAGGTGGGAACACTGAAGCTTTCTTT.

This clone occurred once. The rearrangement uses TRBV5-1 and TRBJ1-5; 9 nucleotides align to TRBD1. J lost 6 bases, V lost 1 base, and 5 bases had no gene match. The germline CDR1 and CDR2 sequences are SGHRS and YFSETQ. There are 15 residues in the CDR3. The DNA of the CDR3 is TGCGCCAGCAGCTTGTCTACAGGGGGCGGTCAGCCCCAGCATTTT. Translation gives CASSLSTGGGQPQHF. Using reference TRBV5-1 and TRBJ1-5 for the parts outside the CDR3, the full variable domain is KAGVTQTPRYLIKTRGQQVTLSCSPISGHRSVSWYQQTPGQGLQFLFEYFSETQRNKGNFPGRFSGRQFSNSRSEMNVSTLELGDSALYLCASSLSTGGGQPQHFGDGTRLSIL.

The rearrangement joins TRBV30 to TRBJ1-6; D unresolved. Trimming left V 0 bases short and J 7 bases short, with 10 bases between. CDR1 and CDR2 (germline): GTSNPN, SVGIG (reference sequence). The CDR3 totals 14 residues. CDR3 DNA sequence: TGTGCCTGGAGTGTAGTTGCGGAGAATTCACCCCTCCACTTT. Protein product: CAWSVVAENSPLHF.

This clone was seen a handful of times. The chain is built from TRBV2 and TRBJ2-7; 7 nucleotides align to TRBD2. Germline values: CDR1 SNHLY, CDR2 FYNNEI. V lost 0 bases and J lost 7; bases outside the gene matches: 12. The CDR3 length is 16 residues. The CDR3 region is CASSEATGGKLREQYF. The CDR3 DNA sequence: TGTGCCAGCAGTGAAGCGACGGGGGGAAAGCTTAGGGAGCAGTACTTC.

This chain uses TRBV7-9 with TRBJ1-1; tentatively, D is TRBD1 (5 bases). V gave up 5 bases and J gave up 1 base, with 14 bases separating them. CDR1 is SEHNR, CDR2 FQNEAQ, per germline (reference sequence). This CDR3 is built from 15 residues. The CDR3 bases are TGTGCCAGCAGCCCTGATTGGGGGGAGAACACTGAAGCTTTCTTT. It encodes CASSPDWGENTEAFF.

This chain uses TRBV28 with TRBJ2-1; a weak D match, TRBD1 (6 bases). Germline V CDR1 and CDR2: MDHEN, SYDVKM. V was pared by 8 bases and J by 3 bases, with 14 bases between. This CDR3 comprises 14 residues. This chain's CDR3 is CASGRQALYNEQFF. As DNA, the CDR3 is TGTGCCAGCGGGCGACAGGCTCTCTACAATGAGCAGTTCTTC.

The V call is TRBV19, the J call TRBJ2-1; D perhaps matches TRBD1 (6 bases). Trimming shortened V by 5 bases and J by 5 bases, and 13 bases separated the two germline ends. The CDR3 covers 14 residues. Germline V lookup: CDR1 LNHDA, CDR2 SQIVND (reference sequence). CDR3 region: CASSGRRGDNEQFF. The CDR3 coding sequence is TGTGCCAGTAGTGGCCGCAGGGGAGACAATGAGCAGTTCTTC.

This rearrangement joins TRBV28 to TRBJ1-5, with D uncertain. V lost 6 bases and J 6 bases, leaving 21 bases between the germline ends. CDR3 size: 16 residues. The V gene's germline CDR1 is MDHEN and CDR2 SYDVKM. The CDR3 DNA sequence: TGTGCCAGCAGCTACTCTAGGCGGGGAGGCAGTCAGCCCCAGCATTTT. Residues: CASSYSRRGGSQPQHF.

In the case of this clone: Because the CDR3 is missing its conserved closing phenylalanine or tryptophan, this is likely a read error. DNA of the CDR3: TGCGCCAGCAGCGTGGAGGACAGGGGAAGCTATGGCTACACCCTC. Amino acid sequence: CASSVEDRGSYGYTL. V usage is TRBV5-1 and J usage is TRBJ1-2; 9 nucleotides agree with TRBD1. The CDR3 runs 15 residues. Germline values: CDR1 SGHRS, CDR2 YFSETQ. With 4 bases clipped from V and 4 bases from J, the junction kept 8 bases outside the gene matches.

In the case of this clone: A junction end diverges from the germline sequence, so it may reflect a read error. The CDR3 region has the DNA TGTGCTAGCAGCTTAGGTTTTCGAGAGACCCAGTACTTC. This encodes CASSLGFRETQYF. The rearrangement joins TRBV7-7 to TRBJ2-5, with D uncertain. CDR3 size: 13 residues. The germline CDR1 and CDR2 sequences are SSHAT and FNYEAQ (reference sequence).

The chain is built from TRBV2 and TRBJ1-2; 7 bases are shared with TRBD1. Germline loops: CDR1 SNHLY, CDR2 FYNNEI. Trimming took 7 bases from V and 5 from J; bases not matched to a gene: 4. The CDR3 totals 12 residues. Here the CDR3 DNA reads TGTGCCAGCAAGGGCAGGGGGTATGGCTACACCTTC. Protein product: CASKGRGYGYTF.

This clone was counted a few times. The chain is built from TRBV30 and TRBJ2-3; 8 positions match TRBD1. With V trimmed by 1 base and J by 4 bases, 7 bases remained unmatched. In germline, CDR1 is GTSNPN, CDR2 SVGIG (reference sequence). The CDR3 consists of 15 residues. The CDR3 region has the DNA TGTGCCTGGAGTGCCGGGCCAGGGGGCGCAGATACGCAGTATTTT. It yields the protein CAWSAGPGGADTQYF.

This clone was counted only a few times. The chain carries TRBV6-1 and TRBJ1-5; no firm D call. The CDR3 length is 13 residues. V lost 3 bases and J 5 bases, leaving 8 bases between the germline ends. Germline-derived CDR1 and CDR2 are MNHNS and SASEGT. The CDR3 loop reads CASSESFDQPQHF. Here the CDR3 DNA reads TGTGCCAGCAGTGAGAGTTTTGATCAGCCCCAGCATTTT.

The chain has TRBV7-3 and TRBJ1-1; perhaps TRBD1 as D (6 bases). Trimming left V 1 base short and J 1 base short, with 10 bases between. The CDR3 is 15 amino acids. Germline V gene data show CDR1 as SGHTA and CDR2 as FQGTGA. CDR3 protein: CASSLRGGANTEAFF. The CDR3 DNA sequence: TGTGCCAGCAGCTTAAGGGGGGGGGCGAACACTGAAGCTTTCTTT.